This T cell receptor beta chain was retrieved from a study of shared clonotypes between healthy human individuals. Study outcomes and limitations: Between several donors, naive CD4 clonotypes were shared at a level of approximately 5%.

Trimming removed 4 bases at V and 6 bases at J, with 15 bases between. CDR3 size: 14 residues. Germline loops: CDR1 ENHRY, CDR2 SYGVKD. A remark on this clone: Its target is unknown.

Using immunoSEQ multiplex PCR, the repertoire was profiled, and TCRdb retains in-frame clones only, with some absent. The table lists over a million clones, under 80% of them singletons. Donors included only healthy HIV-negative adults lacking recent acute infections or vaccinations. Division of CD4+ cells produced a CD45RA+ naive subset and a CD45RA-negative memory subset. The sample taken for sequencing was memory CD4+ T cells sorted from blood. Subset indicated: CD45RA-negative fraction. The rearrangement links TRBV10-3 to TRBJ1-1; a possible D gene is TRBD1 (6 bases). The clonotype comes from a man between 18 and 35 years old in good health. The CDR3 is CAISAQGGWAEAFF. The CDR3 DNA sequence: TGTGCCATCAGTGCACAGGGAGGATGGGCTGAAGCTTTCTTT.